This T cell receptor beta chain was sequenced in a study of OX40 agonist ivuxolimab in advanced cancers. Study context: Dose-escalation subjects each had hepatocellular carcinoma, melanoma, renal cell or head and neck cancer. Partial responses were observed in three patients, of whom one had hepatocellular carcinoma and two had cutaneous melanoma.

Per the germline V gene, CDR1 is SGHTS and CDR2 is YDEGEE. The CDR3 totals 16 residues. The ends lost 0 bases at V and 2 bases at J; junction bases unmatched: 5. Profiling relied on immunoSEQ multiplex PCR, and the TCRdb table lists in-frame clones only, not all of them. The sample consists of about 140,000 clones, 90% to 95% of them appearing once. The sample was CD4+ or CD8+ T cells sorted from blood, taken in a trial of the OX40 agonist ivuxolimab. The V call is TRBV5-8, the J call TRBJ2-3; 8 bases are shared with TRBD1. The TCR comes from an adult with an advanced solid tumor such as melanoma, head and neck, liver or kidney cancer. CDR3 sequence (DNA): TGTGCCAGCAGCTTGGCGCAGGGGGCAGACACAGATACGCAGTATTTT. Its protein product is CASSLAQGADTDTQYF.